One sample yielded the 18 T cell receptor beta chains listed below, sequenced in a study of radiotherapy plus CTLA-4 blockade in lung cancer. Clones were sequenced by immunoSEQ multiplex PCR, and TCRdb holds only the in-frame ones, with some missing. The sample lists 90,000 to 100,000 clones, roughly 80% seen once, with 25% in the top ten. Sequencing was performed on peripheral blood, taken from a patient treated with radiotherapy plus ipilimumab. Receptor source: a human donor with non-small cell lung cancer that progressed on radiotherapy plus ipilimumab.

The chain joins TRBV7-8 to TRBJ2-1; 10 bases are shared with TRBD2. V lost 5 bases and J lost 7; bases outside the gene matches: 5. The CDR3 runs to 14 residues. Per the germline V gene, CDR1 is SGHVS and CDR2 is FQNEAQ. DNA for the CDR3: TGTGCCAGCAGCGCTTTAGCGGGAGGTAATGAGCAGTTCTTC. Its protein is CASSALAGGNEQFF.

V usage is TRBV6-1 and J usage is TRBJ2-1, with 10 positions matching TRBD2. The J segment lost 7 bases and the V segment lost 3 bases, leaving 9 bases of the junction unmatched. The CDR3 consists of 16 residues. Looked up from germline, CDR1 is MNHNS and CDR2 is SASEGT. Here the CDR3 DNA reads TGTGCCAGCAGTGACCCGGGTGGAGCGGGAGGGAATGAGCAGTTCTTC. Translating it yields CASSDPGGAGGNEQFF.

Only one count was recorded for this clone. Here the CDR3 DNA reads TGTGCCAGCAGCCTCACGGAACAGGGGCGCCATGAGCAGTTCTTC. It encodes CASSLTEQGRHEQFF. The V gene is TRBV7-8, the J gene TRBJ2-1; 7 bases are shared with TRBD1. The CDR3 runs 15 residues. The ends lost 5 bases at V and 8 bases at J; junction bases unmatched: 12. Germline V gene lookup returns CDR1 SGHVS and CDR2 FQNEAQ.

The chain has TRBV28 and TRBJ2-7, with TRBD2 identical over 9 bases. Per the germline V gene, CDR1 is MDHEN and CDR2 is SYDVKM. V was clipped by 8 bases and J by 7 bases; unmatched bases: 12. The CDR3 consists of 14 residues. The CDR3 coding sequence is TGTGCCAGCGGGCTGTCGCGGGAGGGCGAGGAGCAGTACTTC. Translation gives CASGLSREGEEQYF.

The chain uses TRBV15 and TRBJ2-6; 8 bases agree with TRBD1. The CDR3 has 18 residues. V shed 2 bases, J shed 0 bases, and the junction held 6 bases outside the gene matches. Germline V gene data show CDR1 as LNHNV and CDR2 as YYDKDF (reference sequence). CDR3 sequence (DNA): TGTGCCACCAGCAGACTCGGGACAGGAATCTCTGGGGCCAACGTCCTGACTTTC. It is translated as CATSRLGTGISGANVLTF.

The V call is TRBV18, the J call TRBJ2-1; 7 nucleotides match TRBD2. The CDR3 consists of 15 residues. CDR1 and CDR2 from the germline V gene are KGHSH and LQKENI. V lost 2 bases, J lost 2 bases, and 3 bases stayed unmatched. The CDR3 nucleotides are TGTGCCAGCTCACCAATTGGACTAGCCTACAATGAGCAGTTCTTC. Encoded protein: CASSPIGLAYNEQFF.

The chain joins TRBV5-5 to TRBJ1-5; D gene ambiguous. The V gene lost 0 bases and the J gene lost 4 bases, with 11 bases spanning the gap. The germline CDR1 and CDR2 sequences are SGHKS and YYEKEE (reference sequence). This CDR3 is built from 15 residues. This chain's CDR3 is CASSLEGQGNQPQHF. The CDR3 coding sequence is TGTGCCAGCAGCTTGGAAGGCCAAGGAAATCAGCCCCAGCATTTT.

The table lists this clone with a few counts. The same CDR3 also results from other DNA sequences found in this sample. The V call is TRBV5-1, the J call TRBJ2-7; 8 nucleotides agree with TRBD1. Losses at the gene ends were 3 bases for V and 3 bases for J; bases not matched to a gene: 5. The V gene's germline CDR1 is SGHRS and CDR2 YFSETQ. This CDR3 has 14 amino acids. The CDR3 loop is CASSSGTGDYEQYF. The CDR3 nucleotides are TGCGCCAGCAGCTCCGGGACAGGAGACTACGAGCAGTACTTC.

This clone was counted only a few times. The chain uses TRBV5-4 and TRBJ2-7; tentative D call: TRBD1 (5 bases). V lost 1 base and J 0 bases, leaving 8 bases between the germline ends. This CDR3 has 14 residues. CDR1 is SGHNT, CDR2 YYREEE, per germline (reference sequence). CDR3 nucleotides: TGTGCCAGCAGCTTGCGACAGAGCTCCTACGAGCAGTACTTC. Its translation: CASSLRQSSYEQYF.

V and J are TRBV28 and TRBJ1-4; 8 bases are shared with TRBD1. Germline trimming cut 2 bases from V and 1 base from J; bases unmatched to any gene: 3. CDR3 length: 16 amino acids. Germline lookup yields CDR1 MDHEN and CDR2 SYDVKM. CDR3 sequence: CASSLHRGITNEKLFF. The CDR3 nucleotides read TGTGCCAGCAGTTTACACAGGGGGATAACTAATGAAAAACTGTTTTTT.

This clone was detected once. The rearrangement links TRBV2 to TRBJ1-4; the D gene is possibly TRBD1 (5 bases). V lost 4 bases and J 7 bases, leaving 16 bases between the germline ends. The CDR3 extends over 15 amino acids. Germline CDR1 SNHLY, CDR2 FYNNEI. The CDR3 protein is CASSVTGVRREKLFF. The CDR3 DNA sequence: TGTGCCAGCAGTGTGACGGGGGTTAGGCGTGAAAAACTGTTTTTT.

This clone was counted a few times. The J gene is TRBJ1-1, the V gene TRBV25-1; D is ambiguous. CDR1 MGHDK and CDR2 SYGVNS come from the germline V gene. V lost 4 bases, J lost 2 bases, and 11 bases lay in between. The CDR3 is 14 residues long. CDR3 amino acids: CASSARRENTEAFF. CDR3 coding DNA: TGTGCCAGCAGTGCCAGACGGGAAAACACTGAAGCTTTCTTT.

The chain combines TRBV7-9 with TRBJ2-7; 9 bases are a match to TRBD1. V trimming: 1 base; J trimming: 7 bases; junction bases outside the gene matches: 5. CDR1 SEHNR and CDR2 FQNEAQ come from the germline V gene (reference sequence). This CDR3 region has 14 residues. The DNA of the CDR3 is TGTGCCAGCAGCTTAGACCGAGACAGGGGGGAGCAGTACGTC. Residues: CASSLDRDRGEQYV.

This sequence joins TRBV10-2 and TRBJ2-1; 7 bases fit TRBD2. The CDR3 runs 15 residues. CDR1 and CDR2 (germline): WSHSY, SAAADI. V trimming: 3 bases; J trimming: 10 bases; junction bases outside the gene matches: 12. CDR3 sequence reads: CASSDGLADLGEQFF. The DNA of the CDR3 is TGCGCCAGCAGTGACGGTCTAGCGGACCTCGGGGAGCAGTTCTTC.

The rearrangement links TRBV11-2 to TRBJ2-1; perhaps TRBD1 as D (5 bases). Trimming shortened V by 0 bases and J by 2 bases, and 5 bases separated the two germline ends. The germline V gene has CDR1 SGHAT and CDR2 FQNNGV. The CDR3 length is 14 residues. The CDR3 sequence is CASSLDRAYNEQFF. In DNA, the CDR3 is TGTGCCAGCAGCTTAGACAGGGCCTACAATGAGCAGTTCTTC.

The chain is built from TRBV28 and TRBJ1-1; D possibly corresponds to TRBD1 (6 bases). V was pared by 6 bases and J by 3 bases, with 11 bases between. The CDR3 sequence is 13 residues long. CDR1 and CDR2 (germline): MDHEN, SYDVKM. CDR3 nucleotide sequence: TGTGCCAGCAGAGGGGGTTATTACACTGAAGCTTTCTTT. It yields the protein CASRGGYYTEAFF. The variable domain in full, completed from reference TRBV28 and TRBJ1-1, reads DVKVTQSSRYLVKRTGEKVFLECVQDMDHENMFWYRQDPGLGLRLIYFSYDVKMKEKGDIPEGYSVSREKKERFSLILESASTNQTSMYLCASRGGYYTEAFFGQGTRLTVV.

The chain is built from TRBV2 and TRBJ2-1; D unresolved. Germline-derived CDR1 and CDR2 are SNHLY and FYNNEI. The CDR3 sequence is 14 residues long. Between the trimmed V and J ends, which lost 7 bases and 9 bases, there was a span of 19 bases. This CDR3 reads CASTSSFSTGEQFF. The CDR3 DNA reads TGTGCCAGCACAAGCTCATTTAGCACCGGTGAGCAGTTCTTC.

This chain uses TRBV5-6 with TRBJ2-7; 13 nucleotides line up with TRBD2. The CDR3 loop spans 16 amino acids. The V gene end was trimmed by 0 bases and the J gene end by 4 bases; junction bases not matched to a gene: 4. CDR1 is SGHDT and CDR2 is YYEEEE in the germline V gene. The CDR3: CASSLGTSGSRYEQYF. CDR3 DNA sequence: TGTGCCAGCAGCTTGGGGACTAGCGGGAGTAGGTACGAGCAGTACTTC.